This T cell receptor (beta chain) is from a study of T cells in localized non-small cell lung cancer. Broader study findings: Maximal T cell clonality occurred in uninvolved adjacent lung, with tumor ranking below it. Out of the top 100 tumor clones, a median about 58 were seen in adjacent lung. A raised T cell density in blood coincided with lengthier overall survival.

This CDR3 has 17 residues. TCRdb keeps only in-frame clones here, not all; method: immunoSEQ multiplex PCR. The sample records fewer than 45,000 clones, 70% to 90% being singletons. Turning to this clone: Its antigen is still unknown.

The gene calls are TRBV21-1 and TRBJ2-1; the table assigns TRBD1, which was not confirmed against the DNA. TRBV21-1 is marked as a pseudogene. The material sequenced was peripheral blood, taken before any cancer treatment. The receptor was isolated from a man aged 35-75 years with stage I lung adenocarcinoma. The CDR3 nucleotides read TGTGCCAGCTACCGGGACAGACCTACATTTCCCTACAATGAGCAGTTCTTC. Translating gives CASYRDRPTFPYNEQFF.